This TCR beta chain was retrieved from a study of blood T cell repertoires in COVID-19. Across the whole study: Spain, Italy and the United States supplied samples that represented acute and convalescent COVID-19. T cells, B-cell-depleted T cells, or PBMCs provided the cDNA or gDNA that served as material.

Original processing notes: Reference gene primer amplification gave estimated nucleated cell counts. Some clones are missing from TCRdb's copy, which holds only in-frame ones; the method was immunoSEQ multiplex PCR. Clonal size and the V and J genes are those of that table, whereas D and trimming came from the DNA. Of roughly 300,000 clones detected, about 86% appear once; the ten largest clones hold 2.5% to 3%. Germline V lookup: CDR1 SGHKS, CDR2 YYEKEE (reference sequence). The CDR3 is 12 residues long. With 1 base removed from V and 5 bases from J, the gap between germline ends came to 6 bases. J is TRBJ2-5 and V is TRBV5-5; unclear D gene. The receptor comes from an older woman with active or convalescent COVID-19. Sample: peripheral blood. CDR3 region: CASSLNAETQYF. The CDR3 nucleotides read TGTGCCAGCAGCTTGAACGCGGAGACCCAGTACTTC.